The clone carrying this T cell receptor (beta chain) was counted only a few times. The data were obtained in a study of blood T cell repertoires in COVID-19. Looking at the study overall: There were acute and convalescent COVID-19 samples, and they came from the United States, Italy and Spain. PBMCs, B-cell-depleted T cells, or T cells were the source of the cDNA or gDNA that made up the material.

V gave up 4 bases and J gave up 1 base; unmatched junction bases: 7. Germline CDR1 is SGDLS and CDR2 is YYNGEE. The CDR3 has 15 residues. Only in-frame clones appear in the TCRdb table, and some are missing; sequencing was by immunoSEQ multiplex PCR. The sample includes under 150,000 clones, 84% of them seen just once. Participant ages covered about 18 to 95 years across 24 US areas. Allocation to cohorts depended on clinical history reported by the participants. The clonotype comes from a man in his forties with acute COVID-19. V and J are TRBV9 and TRBJ2-7; TRBD1 aligns across 8 bases. The sample taken for sequencing was PBMCs or T cells enriched from blood (not recorded which). CDR3: CASSPRGRGSYEQYF. CDR3 in DNA: TGTGCCAGCAGCCCCAGGGGGCGCGGGTCCTACGAGCAGTACTTC.